These 15 T cell receptor beta chains were sequenced from one sample in a study of PD-1 blockade in classical Hodgkin lymphoma. Each patient experienced a relapse that followed autologous stem cell transplantation, and brentuximab vedotin exposure varied. Data came from immunoSEQ multiplex PCR; TCRdb stores just in-frame clones and leaves some out. Of over 25,000 clones listed, around four fifths were seen once; the top ten hold around a third. This sample comprised peripheral blood mononuclear cells (PBMCs), obtained before the second cycle of nivolumab. The receptor set was obtained from a human donor with classical Hodgkin lymphoma.

This clone was found a few times. This chain's CDR3 is CASSVVCRGAELGFF. CDR3 coding DNA: TGTGCCAGCAGCGTAGTCTGCAGGGGCGCAGAATTGGGTTTCTTT. This chain joins TRBV9 and TRBJ1-1, with D possibly TRBD1 on 6 matching bases. Germline V lookup: CDR1 SGDLS, CDR2 YYNGEE. The ends were cut back, 0 bases at V and 13 bases at J, with 22 bases in the middle. There are 15 residues in the CDR3.

This clone has a single count. This chain uses TRBV5-6 with TRBJ1-4; D call uncertain. This CDR3 spans 13 amino acids. CDR1 and CDR2 from the germline V gene are SGHDT and YYEEEE. The ends were cut back, 0 bases at V and 6 bases at J, with 6 bases in the middle. The DNA for the CDR3 is TGTGCCAGCAGCTTGGACGTGGATGAAAAACTGTTTTTT. Its protein product is CASSLDVDEKLFF.

Here the CDR3 reads CSVDSTNYGYTF. CDR3 DNA: TGCAGCGTGGACAGCACTAACTATGGCTACACCTTC. The J gene is TRBJ1-2, the V gene TRBV29-1; possibly TRBD1 for D (6 bases). Trimming removed 6 bases at V and 0 bases at J, with 8 bases between. CDR1 is SQVTM and CDR2 is ANQGSEA in the germline V gene. The CDR3 is 12 amino acids.

This sequence joins TRBV5-6 and TRBJ1-3; D not resolved. The V end lost 6 bases, the J end lost 0 bases, and 10 bases lay between the germline ends. CDR3 length: 14 amino acids. Germline CDR1 SGHDT, CDR2 YYEEEE. CDR3 bases: TGTGCCAGCAATAAGGGATTCTCTGGAAACACCATATATTTT. The encoded protein is CASNKGFSGNTIYF.

The chain recombines TRBV27 with TRBJ1-2; no reliable D call. CDR3 length equals 14 residues. CDR1 MNHEY and CDR2 SMNVEV come from the germline V gene (reference sequence). V lost 6 bases and J 0 bases, leaving 11 bases between the germline ends. The CDR3 spells CASSLRGTNYGYTF. The CDR3 DNA sequence: TGTGCCAGCAGCCTCCGGGGAACTAACTATGGCTACACCTTC.

The V and J genes are TRBV25-1 and TRBJ1-1; D ambiguous. There are 11 residues in the CDR3. Trimming cost V 1 base and J 6 bases, with 3 bases left between them. CDR1 MGHDK and CDR2 SYGVNS come from the germline V gene. CDR3 nucleotides: TGTGCCAGCAGTGAATTGGCTGAAGCTTTCTTT. Amino acid sequence: CASSELAEAFF.

The chain employs TRBV7-9 and TRBJ1-4; 7 bases match TRBD1. This CDR3 has 14 amino acids. Germline CDR1 SEHNR, CDR2 FQNEAQ (reference sequence). V lost 5 bases, J lost 8 bases, and 8 bases stayed unmatched. CDR3 nucleotides: TGTGCCAGCAGCCGCAGACAGGGAACAGAAAAACTGTTTTTT. Translating it yields CASSRRQGTEKLFF.

The V and J genes are TRBV28 and TRBJ1-4; 10 nucleotides line up with TRBD1. The V gene end was trimmed by 8 bases and the J gene end by 4 bases; junction bases not matched to a gene: 4. Germline CDR1 and CDR2: MDHEN and SYDVKM. The CDR3 has 14 amino acids. CDR3 amino acids: CASGGTGDNEKLFF. CDR3 sequence (DNA): TGTGCCAGCGGCGGGACAGGGGATAATGAAAAACTGTTTTTT.

V is TRBV4-2 and J is TRBJ2-5; 8 bases align to TRBD2. This CDR3 has 15 amino acids. Trimming removed 1 base from V and 5 bases from J; junction bases left unmatched: 6. Germline V lookup: CDR1 LGHNA, CDR2 YNFKEQ. CDR3 in DNA: TGTGCCAGCAGCCAAGGCGGGACTAGGGGGGAGACCCAGTACTTC. Translating gives CASSQGGTRGETQYF.

As regards this clone: Other nucleotide sequences from this sample produce the same CDR3. V is TRBV2 and J is TRBJ2-2; D may match TRBD1 or TRBD2 (7 bases each). In germline, CDR1 is SNHLY, CDR2 FYNNEI. Trimming cost V 5 bases and J 5 bases, with 15 bases left between them. This CDR3 contains 15 residues. CDR3 amino acids: CASSPTGRGTGELFF. The CDR3 DNA follows: TGTGCCAGCAGTCCGACAGGGAGGGGGACCGGGGAGCTGTTTTTT.

The chain has TRBV14 and TRBJ1-6, with a weak D call TRBD1 (6 bases). Germline loops: CDR1 SGHDN, CDR2 FVKESK. The CDR3 length is 15 residues. V dropped 2 bases and J dropped 9 bases, with 14 bases sitting between them. CDR3 in DNA: TGTGCCAGCAGCCAAACAGGGTCGAGAGGTTCACCCCTCCACTTT. This sequence encodes CASSQTGSRGSPLHF.

This chain links TRBV11-2 with TRBJ2-1; D possibly matches TRBD1 or TRBD2 (5 bases each). In germline, CDR1 is SGHAT, CDR2 FQNNGV. This CDR3 has 15 residues. V gave up 4 bases and J gave up 9 bases, with 19 bases separating them. The CDR3 DNA sequence: TGTGCCAGCAGCTCTCCGGGACGGCAATTATTTGAGCAGTTCTTC. Its protein product is CASSSPGRQLFEQFF.

This clone was counted a few times. This chain connects TRBV5-6 to TRBJ1-3; D unclear. This CDR3 contains 16 residues. Germline CDR1 SGHDT, CDR2 YYEEEE. V lost 0 bases to trimming and J lost 4 bases, with 14 bases between them. CDR3 sequence reads: CASSLERRGRGNTIYF. DNA for the CDR3: TGTGCCAGCAGCTTGGAACGGAGAGGCCGGGGAAACACCATATATTTT.

CDR3 bases: TGTGCCATCAGGGACAGGGAAGGAGTGGGAGGCTACACCTTC. Residues: CAIRDREGVGGYTF. This sequence joins TRBV10-3 and TRBJ1-2; the match to TRBD1 covers 8 bases. Germline CDR1 reads ENHRY; CDR2 reads SYGVKD. The CDR3 runs to 14 residues. V shed 6 bases, J shed 8 bases, and the junction held 11 bases outside the gene matches.

V gene TRBV19 combines with J gene TRBJ2-7; D may be TRBD1 (6 bases). The V gene lost 0 bases and the J gene lost 4 bases, with 10 bases spanning the gap. Germline V gene data show CDR1 as LNHDA and CDR2 as SQIVND (reference sequence). CDR3 length equals 14 residues. CDR3 protein: CASSIDGGAYEQYF. In DNA form, the CDR3 reads TGTGCCAGTAGTATAGATGGGGGCGCGTACGAGCAGTACTTC.